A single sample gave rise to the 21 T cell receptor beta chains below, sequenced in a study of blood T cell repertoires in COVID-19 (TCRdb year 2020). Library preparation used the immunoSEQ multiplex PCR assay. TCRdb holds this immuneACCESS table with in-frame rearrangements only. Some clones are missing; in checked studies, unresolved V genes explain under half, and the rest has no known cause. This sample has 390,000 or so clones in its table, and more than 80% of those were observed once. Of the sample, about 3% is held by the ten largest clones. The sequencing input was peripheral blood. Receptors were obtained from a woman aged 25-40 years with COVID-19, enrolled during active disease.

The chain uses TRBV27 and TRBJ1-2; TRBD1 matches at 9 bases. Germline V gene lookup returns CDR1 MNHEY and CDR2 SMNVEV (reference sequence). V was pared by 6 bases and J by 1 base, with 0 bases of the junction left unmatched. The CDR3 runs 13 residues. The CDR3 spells CASRGQGNYGYTF. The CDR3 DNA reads TGTGCCAGCAGGGGACAGGGTAACTATGGCTACACCTTC.

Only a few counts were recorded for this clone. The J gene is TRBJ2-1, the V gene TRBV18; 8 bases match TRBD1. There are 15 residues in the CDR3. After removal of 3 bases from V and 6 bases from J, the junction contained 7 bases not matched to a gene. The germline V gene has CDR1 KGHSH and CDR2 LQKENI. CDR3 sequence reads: CASSPLGQAGNEQFF. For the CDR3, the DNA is TGTGCCAGCTCACCGTTGGGACAGGCAGGCAATGAGCAGTTCTTC. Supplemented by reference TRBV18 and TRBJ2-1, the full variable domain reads NAGVMQNPRHLVRRRGQEARLRCSPMKGHSHVYWYRQLPEEGLKFMVYLQKENIIDESGMPKERFSAEFPKEGPSILRIQQVVRGDSAAYFCASSPLGQAGNEQFFGPGTRLTVL.

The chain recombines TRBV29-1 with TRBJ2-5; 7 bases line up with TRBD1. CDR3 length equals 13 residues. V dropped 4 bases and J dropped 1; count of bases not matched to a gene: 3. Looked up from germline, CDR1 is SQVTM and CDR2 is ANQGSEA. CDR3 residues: CSVVNRGQETQYF. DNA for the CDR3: TGCAGCGTTGTGAACAGGGGCCAAGAGACCCAGTACTTC. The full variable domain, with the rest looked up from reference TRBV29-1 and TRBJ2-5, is SAVISQKPSRDICQRGTSLTIQCQVDSQVTMMFWYRQQPGQSLTLIATANQGSEATYESGFVIDKFPISRPNLTFSTLTVSNMSPEDSSIYLCSVVNRGQETQYFGPGTRLLVL.

In DNA form, the CDR3 reads TGCGCCAGCAGCTTGGTCCCGGGGGATGAAAAACTGTTTTTT. Translated, it gives CASSLVPGDEKLFF. This chain links TRBV5-1 with TRBJ1-4, with a weak D call TRBD1 (5 bases). Germline V gene lookup returns CDR1 SGHRS and CDR2 YFSETQ. Trimming pared 0 bases from V and 6 bases from J, leaving 9 bases between. This CDR3 contains 14 residues.

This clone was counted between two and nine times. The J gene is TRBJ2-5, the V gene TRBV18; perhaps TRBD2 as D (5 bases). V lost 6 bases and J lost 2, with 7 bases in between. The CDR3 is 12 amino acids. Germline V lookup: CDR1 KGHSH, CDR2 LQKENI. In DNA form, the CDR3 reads TGTGCCAGCTCCCCGGGGCAAGAGACCCAGTACTTC. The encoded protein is CASSPGQETQYF. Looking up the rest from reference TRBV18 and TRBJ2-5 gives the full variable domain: NAGVMQNPRHLVRRRGQEARLRCSPMKGHSHVYWYRQLPEEGLKFMVYLQKENIIDESGMPKERFSAEFPKEGPSILRIQQVVRGDSAAYFCASSPGQETQYFGPGTRLLVL.

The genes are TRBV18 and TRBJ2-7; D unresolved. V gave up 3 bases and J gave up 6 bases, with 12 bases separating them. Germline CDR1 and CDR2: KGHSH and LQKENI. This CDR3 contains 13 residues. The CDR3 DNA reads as TGTGCCAGCTCACCTAACCCCATCGGCGAGCAGTACTTC. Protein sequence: CASSPNPIGEQYF. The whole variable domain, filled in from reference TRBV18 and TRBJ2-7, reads NAGVMQNPRHLVRRRGQEARLRCSPMKGHSHVYWYRQLPEEGLKFMVYLQKENIIDESGMPKERFSAEFPKEGPSILRIQQVVRGDSAAYFCASSPNPIGEQYFGPGTRLTVT.

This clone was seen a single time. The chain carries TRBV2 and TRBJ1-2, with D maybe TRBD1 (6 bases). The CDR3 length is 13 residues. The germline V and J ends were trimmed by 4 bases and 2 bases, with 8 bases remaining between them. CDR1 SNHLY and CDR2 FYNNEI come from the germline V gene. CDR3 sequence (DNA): TGTGCCAGCAGTGCGGACAGAAACTATGGCTACACCTTC. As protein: CASSADRNYGYTF. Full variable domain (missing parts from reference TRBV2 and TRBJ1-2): EPEVTQTPSHQVTQMGQEVILRCVPISNHLYFYWYRQILGQKVEFLVSFYNNEISEKSEIFDDQFSVERPDGSNFTLKIRSTKLEDSAMYFCASSADRNYGYTFGSGTRLTVV.

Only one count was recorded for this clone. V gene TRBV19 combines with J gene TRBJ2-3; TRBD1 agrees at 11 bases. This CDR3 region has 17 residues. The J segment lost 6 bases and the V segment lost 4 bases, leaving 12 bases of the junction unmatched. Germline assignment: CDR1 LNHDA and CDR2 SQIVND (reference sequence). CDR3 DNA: TGTGCCAGTAGTACTTCCCCGGGACAGGGGGTAGGGGATACGCAGTATTTT. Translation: CASSTSPGQGVGDTQYF.

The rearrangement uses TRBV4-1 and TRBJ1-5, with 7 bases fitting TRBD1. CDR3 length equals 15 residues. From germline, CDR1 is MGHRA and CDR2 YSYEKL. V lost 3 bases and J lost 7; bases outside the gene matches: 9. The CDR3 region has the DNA TGCGCCAGCAGCCACAGGACAGGATTTGGACAGCCCCAGCATTTT. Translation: CASSHRTGFGQPQHF.

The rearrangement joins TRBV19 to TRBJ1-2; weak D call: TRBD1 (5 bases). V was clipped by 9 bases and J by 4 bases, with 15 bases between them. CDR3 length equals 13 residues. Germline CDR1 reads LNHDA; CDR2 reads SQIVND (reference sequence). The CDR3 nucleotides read TGTGCCAGCTTCCCCCGTGGGGCCTATGGCTACACCTTC. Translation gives CASFPRGAYGYTF.

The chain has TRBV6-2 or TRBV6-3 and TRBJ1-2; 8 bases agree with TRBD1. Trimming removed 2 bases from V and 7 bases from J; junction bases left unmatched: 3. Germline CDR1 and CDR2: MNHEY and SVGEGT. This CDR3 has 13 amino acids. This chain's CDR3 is CASSYPGTGGYTF. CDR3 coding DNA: TGTGCCAGCAGTTACCCGGGGACAGGTGGCTACACCTTC.

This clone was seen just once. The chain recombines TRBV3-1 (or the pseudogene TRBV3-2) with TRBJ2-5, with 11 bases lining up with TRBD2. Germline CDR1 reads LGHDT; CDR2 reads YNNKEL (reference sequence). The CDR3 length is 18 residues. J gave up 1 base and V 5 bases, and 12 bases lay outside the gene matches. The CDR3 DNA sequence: TGTGCCAGCAGCAGAATTCACGCTAGCGGGGGGCTCCAAGAGACCCAGTACTTC. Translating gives CASSRIHASGGLQETQYF.

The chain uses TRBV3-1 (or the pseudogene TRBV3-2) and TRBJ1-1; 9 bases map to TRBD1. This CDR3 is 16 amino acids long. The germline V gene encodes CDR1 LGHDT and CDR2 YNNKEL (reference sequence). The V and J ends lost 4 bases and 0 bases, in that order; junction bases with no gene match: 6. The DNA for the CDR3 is TGTGCCAGCAGCCCCACACAGGGGGCTCTGAACACTGAAGCTTTCTTT. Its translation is CASSPTQGALNTEAFF.

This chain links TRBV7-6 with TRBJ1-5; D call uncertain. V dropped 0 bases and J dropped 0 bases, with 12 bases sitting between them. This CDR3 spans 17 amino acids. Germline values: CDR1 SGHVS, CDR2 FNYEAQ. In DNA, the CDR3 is TGTGCCAGCAGCTTAGCGCGCGGTTTTTATAGCAATCAGCCCCAGCATTTT. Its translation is CASSLARGFYSNQPQHF.

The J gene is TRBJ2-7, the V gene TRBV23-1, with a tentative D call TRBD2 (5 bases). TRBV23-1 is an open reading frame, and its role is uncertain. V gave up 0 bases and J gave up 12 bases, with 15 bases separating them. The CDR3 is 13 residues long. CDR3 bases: TGCGCCAGCAGTCAATCGAACGACCAGAGCGGGTACTTC. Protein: CASSQSNDQSGYF.

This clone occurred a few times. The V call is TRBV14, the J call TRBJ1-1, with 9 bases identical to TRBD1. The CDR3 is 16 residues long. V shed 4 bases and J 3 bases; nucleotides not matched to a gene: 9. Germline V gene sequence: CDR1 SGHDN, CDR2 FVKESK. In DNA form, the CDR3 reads TGTGCCAGCAGCCCAAGACAGGGGGTCTTGGACACTGAAGCTTTCTTT. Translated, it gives CASSPRQGVLDTEAFF.

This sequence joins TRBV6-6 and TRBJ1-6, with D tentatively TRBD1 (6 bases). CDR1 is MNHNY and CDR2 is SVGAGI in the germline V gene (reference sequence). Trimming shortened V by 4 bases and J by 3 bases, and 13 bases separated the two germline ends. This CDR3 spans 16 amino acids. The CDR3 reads CASSSEQGSYNSPLHF. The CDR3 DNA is TGTGCCAGCAGTTCCGAACAGGGCAGCTATAATTCACCCCTCCACTTT.

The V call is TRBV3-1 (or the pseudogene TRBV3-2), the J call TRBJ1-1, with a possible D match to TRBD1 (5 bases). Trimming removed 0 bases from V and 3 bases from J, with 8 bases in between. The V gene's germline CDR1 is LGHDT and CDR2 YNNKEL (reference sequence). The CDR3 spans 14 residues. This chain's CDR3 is CASSQEDSYTEAFF. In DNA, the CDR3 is TGTGCCAGCAGCCAAGAAGACAGCTACACTGAAGCTTTCTTT.

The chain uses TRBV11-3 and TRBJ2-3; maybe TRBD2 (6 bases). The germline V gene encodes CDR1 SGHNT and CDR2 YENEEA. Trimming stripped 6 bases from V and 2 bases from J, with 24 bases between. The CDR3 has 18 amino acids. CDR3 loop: CASSSNGGLANLTDTQYF. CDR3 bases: TGTGCCAGCAGTTCAAACGGTGGGCTAGCGAACCTCACAGATACGCAGTATTTT.

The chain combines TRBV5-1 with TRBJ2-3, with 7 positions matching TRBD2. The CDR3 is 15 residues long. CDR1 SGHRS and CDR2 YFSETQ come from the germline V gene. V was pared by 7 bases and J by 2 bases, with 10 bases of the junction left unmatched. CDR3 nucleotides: TGCGCCAGCGGCGCGACGGGGGGACCCACAGATACGCAGTATTTT. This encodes CASGATGGPTDTQYF.

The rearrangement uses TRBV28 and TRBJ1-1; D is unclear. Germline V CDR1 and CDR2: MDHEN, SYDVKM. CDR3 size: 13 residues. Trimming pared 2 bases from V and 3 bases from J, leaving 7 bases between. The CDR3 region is CASSLEEHTEAFF. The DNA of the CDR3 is TGTGCCAGCAGTTTAGAGGAACACACTGAAGCTTTCTTT.